The clone carrying this T cell receptor beta chain was recorded at least ten times. Germline and junction disagree at one end, which may indicate a read error. These data come from a study of regulatory T cells in long-lasting Graves disease. Documented time point: persistent/refractory GD, antithyroid drugs over 5 years with positive TRAb. The TCR library was made from RNA that had been extracted from PBMCs in TRIzol. CDR3 length: 15 amino acids. Germline lookup yields CDR1 SGHAT and CDR2 FQNNGV. Building the TCR beta libraries relied on iRepertoire HTBI primers, and CDR3 regions underwent Arm-PCR. TCRdb itself ran the multiplex PCR reads through MiXCR, one entry per CDR3 protein. The data contain approximately 400,000 distinct CDR3 sequences, around 20% of them singletons.

The J gene is TRBJ1-1, the V gene TRBV11-2; D is unclear. This TCR was recovered from a female donor with Graves disease. Material: peripheral blood mononuclear cells (PBMCs), obtained when the disease was refractory, from a patient treated with antithyroid drugs. CDR3 DNA: TGTGCCAGCAGGGATGCGATTGGAGGGAACTCTGAAGCTTTCTTT. Protein sequence: CASRDAIGGNSEAFF. Full variable domain (outside the CDR3, taken from reference TRBV11-2 and TRBJ1-1): EAGVAQSPRYKIIEKRQSVAFWCNPISGHATLYWYQQILGQGPKLLIQFQNNGVVDDSQLPKDRFSAERLKGVDSTLKIQPAKLEDSAVYLCASRDAIGGNSEAFFGQGTRLTVV.